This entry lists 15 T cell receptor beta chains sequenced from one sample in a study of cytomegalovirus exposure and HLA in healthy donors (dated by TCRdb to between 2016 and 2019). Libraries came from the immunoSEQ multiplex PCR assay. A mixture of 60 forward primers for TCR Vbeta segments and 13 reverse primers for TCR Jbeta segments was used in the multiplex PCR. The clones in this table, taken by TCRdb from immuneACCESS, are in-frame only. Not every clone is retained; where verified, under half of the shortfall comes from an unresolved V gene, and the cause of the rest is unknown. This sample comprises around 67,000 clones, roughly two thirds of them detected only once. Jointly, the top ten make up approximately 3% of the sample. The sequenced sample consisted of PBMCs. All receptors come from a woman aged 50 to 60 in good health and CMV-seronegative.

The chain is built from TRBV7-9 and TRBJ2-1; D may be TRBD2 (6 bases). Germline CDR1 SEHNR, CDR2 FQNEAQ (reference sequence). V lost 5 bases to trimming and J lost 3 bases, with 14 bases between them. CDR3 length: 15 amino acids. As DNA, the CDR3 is TGTGCCAGCAGCCCGCTCGGAGGGTACTACAATGAGCAGTTCTTC. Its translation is CASSPLGGYYNEQFF.

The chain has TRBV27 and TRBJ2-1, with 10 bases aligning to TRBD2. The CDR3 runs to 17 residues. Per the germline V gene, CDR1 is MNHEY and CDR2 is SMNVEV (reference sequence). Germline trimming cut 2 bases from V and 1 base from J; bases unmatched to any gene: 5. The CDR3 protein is CASSLTSGAISYNEQFF. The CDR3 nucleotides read TGTGCCAGCAGTTTAACTAGCGGGGCCATATCCTACAATGAGCAGTTCTTC.

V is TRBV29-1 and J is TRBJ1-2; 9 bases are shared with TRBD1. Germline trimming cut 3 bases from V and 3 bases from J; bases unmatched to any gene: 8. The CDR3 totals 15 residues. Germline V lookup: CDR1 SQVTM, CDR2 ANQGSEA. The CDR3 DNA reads TGCAGCGTTGAGCTACAGGGGGCCCGTTACTATGGCTACACCTTC. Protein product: CSVELQGARYYGYTF. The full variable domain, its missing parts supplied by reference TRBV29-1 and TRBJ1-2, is SAVISQKPSRDICQRGTSLTIQCQVDSQVTMMFWYRQQPGQSLTLIATANQGSEATYESGFVIDKFPISRPNLTFSTLTVSNMSPEDSSIYLCSVELQGARYYGYTFGSGTRLTVV.

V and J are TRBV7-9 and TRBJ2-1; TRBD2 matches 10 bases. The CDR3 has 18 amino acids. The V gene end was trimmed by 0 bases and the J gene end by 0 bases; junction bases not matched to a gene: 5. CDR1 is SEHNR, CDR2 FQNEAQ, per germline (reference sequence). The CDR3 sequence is CASSLASSGRASYNEQFF. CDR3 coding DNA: TGTGCCAGCAGCTTAGCCTCAAGCGGGAGGGCCTCCTACAATGAGCAGTTCTTC.

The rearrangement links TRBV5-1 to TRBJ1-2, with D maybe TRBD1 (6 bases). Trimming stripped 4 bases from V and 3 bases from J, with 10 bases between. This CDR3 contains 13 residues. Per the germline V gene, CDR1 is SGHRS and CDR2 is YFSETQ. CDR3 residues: CASSVAGDYGYTF. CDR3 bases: TGCGCCAGCAGCGTAGCAGGGGACTATGGCTACACCTTC.

The CDR3 DNA follows: TGTGCCAGCAGCCTTACTGCAGGGGGCGGATGGAAGACCCAGTACTTC. Residues: CASSLTAGGGWKTQYF. The V and J genes are TRBV5-4 and TRBJ2-5; 8 nucleotides align to TRBD1. Per germline, CDR1 SGHNT and CDR2 YYREEE (reference sequence). The ends lost 4 bases at V and 6 bases at J; junction bases unmatched: 14. The CDR3 is 16 residues long.

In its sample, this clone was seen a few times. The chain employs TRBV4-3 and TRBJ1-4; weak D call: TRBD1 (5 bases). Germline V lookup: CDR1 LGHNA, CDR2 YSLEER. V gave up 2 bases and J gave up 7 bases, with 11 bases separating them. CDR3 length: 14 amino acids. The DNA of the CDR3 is TGCGCCAGCAGCCAACGAGGCGACAGTGAAAAACTGTTTTTT. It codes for CASSQRGDSEKLFF.

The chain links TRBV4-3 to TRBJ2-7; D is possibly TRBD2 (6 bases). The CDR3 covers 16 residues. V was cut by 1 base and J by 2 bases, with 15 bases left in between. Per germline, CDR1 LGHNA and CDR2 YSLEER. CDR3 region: CASSQVGGGPPYEQYF. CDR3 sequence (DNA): TGCGCCAGCAGCCAAGTGGGGGGAGGCCCTCCCTACGAGCAGTACTTC.

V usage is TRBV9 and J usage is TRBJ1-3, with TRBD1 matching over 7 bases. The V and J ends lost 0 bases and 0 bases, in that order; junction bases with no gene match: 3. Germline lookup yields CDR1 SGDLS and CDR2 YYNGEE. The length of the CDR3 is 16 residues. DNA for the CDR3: TGTGCCAGCAGCGTAGGGGGACAGAGCTCTGGAAACACCATATATTTT. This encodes CASSVGGQSSGNTIYF.

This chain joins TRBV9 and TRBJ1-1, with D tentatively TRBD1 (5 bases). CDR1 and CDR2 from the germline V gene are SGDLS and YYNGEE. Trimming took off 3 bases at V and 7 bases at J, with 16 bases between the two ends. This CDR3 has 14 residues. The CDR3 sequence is CASSAMGGIGEAFF. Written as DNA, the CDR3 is TGTGCCAGCAGCGCGATGGGGGGAATCGGTGAAGCTTTCTTT.

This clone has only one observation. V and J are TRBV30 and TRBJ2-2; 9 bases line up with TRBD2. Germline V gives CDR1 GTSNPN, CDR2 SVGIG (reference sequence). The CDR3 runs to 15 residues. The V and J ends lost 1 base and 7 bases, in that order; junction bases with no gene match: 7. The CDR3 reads CAWSGIAGADGELFF. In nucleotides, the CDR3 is TGTGCCTGGAGTGGAATAGCGGGAGCGGACGGGGAGCTGTTTTTT.

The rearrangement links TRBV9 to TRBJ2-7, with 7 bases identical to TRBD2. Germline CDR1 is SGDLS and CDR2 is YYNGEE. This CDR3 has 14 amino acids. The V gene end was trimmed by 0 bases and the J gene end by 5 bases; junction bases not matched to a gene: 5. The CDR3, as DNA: TGTGCCAGCAGCGTAGACGGGAGGAGCGACGAGCAGTACTTC. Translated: CASSVDGRSDEQYF.

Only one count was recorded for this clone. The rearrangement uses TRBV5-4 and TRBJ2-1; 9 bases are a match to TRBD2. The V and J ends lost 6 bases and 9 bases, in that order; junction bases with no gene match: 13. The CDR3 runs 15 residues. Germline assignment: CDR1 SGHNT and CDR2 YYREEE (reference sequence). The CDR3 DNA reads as TGTGCCAGCACTCCGACTAGCGGTCATGGTGGTGAGCAGTTCTTC. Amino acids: CASTPTSGHGGEQFF.

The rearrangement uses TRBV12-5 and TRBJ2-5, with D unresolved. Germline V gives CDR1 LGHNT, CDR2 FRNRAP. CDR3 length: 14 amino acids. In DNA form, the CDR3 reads TGTGCCGCTGCCACCTCGTCGCCCACTACTCAGCAGTACTTC. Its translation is CAAATSSPTTQQYF.

CDR3 region: CASSPAQTGPPEAFF. CDR3 nucleotide sequence: TGTGCCAGCTCACCCGCCCAGACAGGGCCCCCTGAAGCTTTCTTT. The chain employs TRBV18 and TRBJ1-1, with 7 bases matching TRBD1. J gave up 6 bases and V 3 bases, and 10 bases lay outside the gene matches. Germline CDR1 KGHSH, CDR2 LQKENI. The CDR3 covers 15 residues.